The clone carrying this TCR beta chain was counted a single time. Its target is unknown. This CDR3 has 14 residues. Germline V gene data show CDR1 as SNHLY and CDR2 as FYNNEI. V lost 4 bases to trimming and J lost 4 bases, with 13 bases between them. The sample is drawn from a study of T cell responses to AZD1222 COVID-19 vaccine. Broader study findings: Regions 160-218 and 743-854 held dominance among vaccine-associated CD4 TCRs, which spanned spike. With two AZD1222 doses given, Spike-specific TCR breadth and depth both rose. Donors were chiefly white British, with a greater number of females, and clonal diversity was perhaps underestimated.

Using immunoSEQ multiplex PCR, the repertoire was profiled, and TCRdb retains in-frame clones only, with some absent. The table records about 130,000 clones, around 87% of them present only once. The clonotype was recovered from an adult in good health. The sample consisted of peripheral blood, taken on day 0 of AZD1222 vaccination. V usage is TRBV2 and J usage is TRBJ1-1, with D unclear. The CDR3 DNA reads TGTGCCAGCAGTGGACGCCCCCGGGGCACTGAAGCTTTCTTT. Protein product: CASSGRPRGTEAFF.